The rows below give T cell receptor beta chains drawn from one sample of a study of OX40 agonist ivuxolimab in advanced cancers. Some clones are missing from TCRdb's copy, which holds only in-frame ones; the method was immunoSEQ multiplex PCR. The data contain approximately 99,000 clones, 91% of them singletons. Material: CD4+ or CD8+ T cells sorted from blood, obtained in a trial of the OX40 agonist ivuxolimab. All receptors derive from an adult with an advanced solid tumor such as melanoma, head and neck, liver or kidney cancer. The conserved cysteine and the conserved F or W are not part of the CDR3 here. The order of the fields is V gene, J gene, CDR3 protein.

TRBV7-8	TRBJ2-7	ASSIRGELLSYEQY
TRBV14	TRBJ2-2	ASSQEGVTGELF
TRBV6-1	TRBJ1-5	ASSDVTGEGGQPQH
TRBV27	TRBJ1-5	ASSLRSDSNQPQH
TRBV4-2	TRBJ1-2	ASSQLFPSGSGGGYGYT
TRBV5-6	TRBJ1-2	ASSLDAGGNYGYT
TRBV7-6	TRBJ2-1	ASSLTSGGASSYNEQF
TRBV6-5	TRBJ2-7	ASSYARQGAHEQY
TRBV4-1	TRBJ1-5	ASSQDFRTGTNQPQH
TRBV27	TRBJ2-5	ASSSGLAETQY
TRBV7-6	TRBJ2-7	ASSLAGAVYEQY
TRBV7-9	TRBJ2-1	ASSSRSGSYDNEQF
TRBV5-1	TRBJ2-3	ASSLRTDRDTQY
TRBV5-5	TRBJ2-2	ASLRTLNTGELF
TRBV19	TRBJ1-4	ASMAQVGSVEKLF
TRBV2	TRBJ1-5	ASRLGVGANQPQH
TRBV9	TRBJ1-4	ASSAQGSNEKLF
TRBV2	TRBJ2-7	ASRDYGGSYEQY
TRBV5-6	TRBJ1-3	ASSLGTFSGNTIY
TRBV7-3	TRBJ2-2	ASSLTTGELF
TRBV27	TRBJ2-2	ASSQTSGRPGELF
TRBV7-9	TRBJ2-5	ASSPSLGGQETQY
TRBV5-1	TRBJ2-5	ASTQNAQETQY
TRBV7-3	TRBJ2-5	ASSPGLAVQETQY
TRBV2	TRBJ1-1	ASSETGVRNTEAF
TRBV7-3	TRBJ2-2	ASSLNPATGELF
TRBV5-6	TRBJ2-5	ASSSGQQETQY
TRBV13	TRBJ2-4	ASSRRTGINDLAKNIQY
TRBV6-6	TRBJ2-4	ASTSLMGNIQY
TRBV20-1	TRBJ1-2	SARGQLDYT
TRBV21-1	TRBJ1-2	ASSNRRQGINYGYT
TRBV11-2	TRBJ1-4	ASSVAGPPNEKLF